These 9 T cell receptor beta chains were all obtained from the same sample, sequenced in a study of T-cell reconstitution after alpha-beta-depleted transplantation in children. Researchers prepared the TCRbeta library using unique molecular identifiers, the study reports. TCRdb ran MiXCR on the PCR reads and lists one entry per CDR3 protein. Of over 550,000 distinct CDR3 sequences in the sample, over 9.5% were seen once. Sample: PBMCs from the stem cell graft donor, taken from the stem cell graft. These receptor sequences come from a human donor who donated a stem cell graft to a child with acute myeloid leukemia.

This clonotype was seen only a few times. The rearrangement uses TRBV30 and TRBJ2-7, with 8 bases aligning to TRBD1. Per germline, CDR1 GTSNPN and CDR2 SVGIG (reference sequence). This CDR3 comprises 12 residues. V dropped 8 bases and J dropped 7; count of bases not matched to a gene: 10. DNA of the CDR3: TGTGCCGCCTACCAGGGGGCGAGTGAGCAGTACTTC. It codes for CAAYQGASEQYF.

The V call is TRBV20-1, the J call TRBJ1-6, with a tentative D call TRBD1 (5 bases). The germline V and J ends were trimmed by 0 bases and 7 bases, with 16 bases remaining between them. CDR1 is DFQATT and CDR2 is SNEGSKA in the germline V gene (reference sequence). The CDR3 has 16 amino acids. CDR3 in amino acids: CSARDRVTGTNSPLHF. CDR3 coding DNA: TGCAGTGCTAGAGATCGCGTCACCGGGACCAATTCACCCCTCCACTTT.

V usage is TRBV29-1 and J usage is TRBJ1-1; a possible D gene is TRBD1 (6 bases). There are 11 residues in the CDR3. V lost 4 bases, J lost 7 bases, and 10 bases lay in between. The germline CDR1 and CDR2 sequences are SQVTM and ANQGSEA. CDR3 nucleotides: TGCAGCGTTGGACAGGAGGGTGAAGCTTTCTTT. Translation: CSVGQEGEAFF. Using reference TRBV29-1 and TRBJ1-1 for the parts outside the CDR3, the full variable domain is SAVISQKPSRDICQRGTSLTIQCQVDSQVTMMFWYRQQPGQSLTLIATANQGSEATYESGFVIDKFPISRPNLTFSTLTVSNMSPEDSSIYLCSVGQEGEAFFGQGTRLTVV.

This clonotype was seen more than once but under ten times. The rearrangement links TRBV15 to TRBJ2-5; tentative D call: TRBD2 (5 bases). Per germline, CDR1 LNHNV and CDR2 YYDKDF (reference sequence). V dropped 5 bases and J dropped 2 bases, with 15 bases sitting between them. The CDR3 extends over 15 amino acids. The CDR3 spells CATSGRTGIQETQYF. CDR3 DNA sequence: TGTGCCACCAGCGGTCGGACGGGAATACAAGAGACCCAGTACTTC.

This clonotype was seen at least ten times. The gene calls are TRBV24-1 and TRBJ2-3; TRBD2 might be the D (6 bases). From germline, CDR1 is KGHDR and CDR2 SFDVKD. The CDR3 has 15 residues. The V end lost 4 bases, the J end lost 3 bases, and 13 bases lay between the germline ends. The CDR3 region is CATSEATGTTDTQYF. In DNA form, the CDR3 reads TGTGCCACCAGTGAGGCGACGGGGACTACAGATACGCAGTATTTT.

The CDR3 coding sequence is TGCAGCGTTTCGGCGACGACTGGGGATGAAAAACTGTTTTTT. This encodes CSVSATTGDEKLFF. The chain has TRBV29-1 and TRBJ1-4; D call uncertain. Germline V lookup: CDR1 SQVTM, CDR2 ANQGSEA. V was cut by 5 bases and J by 6 bases, with 16 bases left in between. The CDR3 is made up of 14 amino acids.

This clonotype was counted only a few times. The rearrangement links TRBV11-2 to TRBJ2-1, with TRBD2 identical over 9 bases. The J segment lost 9 bases and the V segment lost 1 base, leaving 22 bases of the junction unmatched. This CDR3 spans 20 amino acids. Germline loops: CDR1 SGHAT, CDR2 FQNNGV. CDR3 amino acids: CASSLVPREGYIHYKSEQFF. DNA of the CDR3: TGTGCCAGCAGCTTAGTTCCGCGGGAGGGGTATATCCACTACAAAAGTGAGCAGTTCTTC.

The rearrangement uses TRBV14 and TRBJ2-1; 7 bases agree with TRBD2. This CDR3 comprises 17 residues. Trimming took 0 bases from V and 0 from J; bases not matched to a gene: 5. Germline V lookup: CDR1 SGHDN, CDR2 FVKESK. This CDR3 reads CASSQDFGGSSYNEQFF. CDR3 nucleotide sequence: TGTGCCAGCAGCCAAGATTTCGGCGGGAGCTCCTACAATGAGCAGTTCTTC.

Worth noting for this clonotype: This may arise from a read error, as a much more abundant clone is one base away. This rearrangement joins TRBV12-3 or TRBV12-4 to TRBJ1-5, with D unclear. The CDR3 extends over 12 amino acids. V lost 7 bases and J lost 5, with 9 bases in between. CDR3 protein: CASKVFDQPQHF. The CDR3 DNA reads as TGTGCCAGCAAGGTTTTCGATCAGCCCCAGCATTTT.